This T cell receptor (beta chain) was captured in a study of graft-versus-host responses after intestinal transplantation. Study-wide context: Each recipient received a multivisceral, liver-intestinal, or isolated intestinal graft.

TCRdb's table, derived via immunoSEQ multiplex PCR, lists solely in-frame clones and lacks some. The sample has approximately 130,000 clones, roughly 92% seen once. The study, taken as a whole, reports: Circulating GvH clone levels at their peak were associated with HvG declines (early post-transplant). GvH clones detected in recipient marrow included some appearing first in ileum or blood.

About this clone: Its antigen remains unknown.

Here the sequenced sample was unstimulated CD4+ T cells sorted from spleen or lymph node cells, taken before intestinal transplant. The clonotype comes from a human donor who received an intestinal transplant.

The CDR3 DNA is TGTGCCAGCAGCTTGTTAGACGAGCAGTTCTTC. This gives the protein CASSLLDEQFF. The genes are TRBV7-9 and TRBJ2-1; D uncertain. The germline V and J ends were trimmed by 3 bases and 10 bases, with 7 bases remaining between them. In germline, CDR1 is SEHNR, CDR2 FQNEAQ (reference sequence). The CDR3 has 11 residues.